A single sample is the source of the 21 T cell receptor beta chains below, sequenced in a study of CD8 T cells in Susac syndrome. RNA was extracted with the RNeasy kit, and a quantity of about 0.45 to 1 ug was reverse transcribed using random hexamers. Each CDR3 protein gets one entry after TCRdb re-called the immunoSEQ multiplex PCR reads with MiXCR. The top ten hold roughly 0.091% of the sample, which has 100,000 to 150,000 distinct CDR3 sequences, 90% to 95% seen once. Sequenced sample: CD4+ T cells from PBMCs. Receptors were obtained from a human donor in good health.

Here the CDR3 reads CASSLAGGLNYNEQFF. CDR3 DNA sequence: TGCGCCAGCAGCTTGGCCGGAGGCTTGAACTACAATGAGCAGTTCTTC. J is TRBJ2-1 and V is TRBV5-1, with D tentatively TRBD2 (5 bases). This CDR3 has 16 residues. V was clipped by 0 bases and J by 3 bases, with 13 bases between them. Germline CDR1 SGHRS, CDR2 YFSETQ.

V and J are TRBV6-1 and TRBJ1-1, with TRBD1 identical over 12 bases. V lost 4 bases and J lost 4; bases outside the gene matches: 13. This CDR3 is 18 amino acids long. Germline V lookup: CDR1 MNHNS, CDR2 SASEGT. CDR3 amino acids: CASSVYPGTGGEVTEAFF. CDR3 sequence (DNA): TGTGCCAGCAGTGTATACCCGGGGACAGGGGGCGAGGTCACTGAAGCTTTCTTT.

The chain employs TRBV2 and TRBJ2-1, with 7 bases lining up with TRBD2. This CDR3 region has 14 residues. The V gene end was trimmed by 3 bases and the J gene end by 4 bases; junction bases not matched to a gene: 3. Germline CDR1 is SNHLY and CDR2 is FYNNEI. The CDR3 sequence is CASSDQRGYNEQFF. For the CDR3, the DNA is TGTGCCAGCAGTGACCAGCGGGGTTACAATGAGCAGTTCTTC.

The DNA of the CDR3 is TGTGCCAGCATCGACTTACGCTACGAGCAGTACTTC. Its translation is CASIDLRYEQYF. The rearrangement joins TRBV14 to TRBJ2-7; D unresolved. Germline V gene lookup returns CDR1 SGHDN and CDR2 FVKESK. This CDR3 spans 12 amino acids. Trimming took off 7 bases at V and 3 bases at J, with 10 bases between the two ends.

The chain has TRBV12-5 and TRBJ2-1; unclear D gene. Germline V CDR1 and CDR2: LGHNT, FRNRAP. V lost 6 bases and J lost 3, with 9 bases in between. The CDR3 spans 13 residues. CDR3 bases: TGTGCTAGTGGCCCACCGAACTACAATGAGCAGTTCTTC. Translated, it gives CASGPPNYNEQFF.

The chain employs TRBV4-3 and TRBJ2-5; D is unresolved. The V gene lost 0 bases and the J gene lost 1 base, with 9 bases spanning the gap. Germline CDR1 LGHNA, CDR2 YSLEER. This CDR3 contains 15 residues. The CDR3 DNA reads TGCGCCAGCAGCCAAGAAGTGGCCCCCCAAGAGACCCAGTACTTC. Translation: CASSQEVAPQETQYF.

The chain carries TRBV5-1 and TRBJ2-5; 11 bases align to TRBD2. CDR3 length: 14 residues. Germline values: CDR1 SGHRS, CDR2 YFSETQ. V lost 3 bases to trimming and J lost 5 bases; unmatched junction nucleotides: 3. The CDR3 coding sequence is TGCGCCAGCAGCTCCACTAGCGGGAGTGAGACCCAGTACTTC. It encodes CASSSTSGSETQYF.

The J gene is TRBJ1-1, the V gene TRBV5-1; possible D gene TRBD1, 5 bases. The CDR3 extends over 12 amino acids. Per the germline V gene, CDR1 is SGHRS and CDR2 is YFSETQ. Between the trimmed V and J ends, which lost 2 bases and 10 bases, there was a span of 12 bases. The CDR3 loop reads CASSLEGPVAFF. As DNA, the CDR3 is TGCGCCAGCAGCTTAGAGGGACCCGTAGCTTTCTTT.

CDR3: CASSLRGGNIQYF. The CDR3 DNA sequence: TGTGCCAGCAGCCTTAGAGGTGGAAACATTCAGTACTTC. V and J are TRBV3-1 and TRBJ2-4, with D uncertain. The CDR3 sequence is 13 residues long. CDR1 is LGHDT, CDR2 YNNKEL, per germline (reference sequence). V was clipped by 4 bases and J by 6 bases, with 10 bases between them.

The chain links TRBV20-1 to TRBJ2-1; 13 bases match TRBD2. The CDR3 runs to 18 residues. V was clipped by 1 base and J by 2 bases; unmatched bases: 8. The V gene's germline CDR1 is DFQATT and CDR2 SNEGSKA (reference sequence). The CDR3: CSARAPPGLAGPYNEQFF. As DNA, the CDR3 is TGCAGTGCTAGAGCCCCACCGGGACTAGCGGGACCCTACAATGAGCAGTTCTTC.

The chain links TRBV7-2 to TRBJ2-7; 11 bases match TRBD1. Germline V gene lookup returns CDR1 SGHTA and CDR2 FQGNSA. J gave up 4 bases and V 5 bases, and 7 bases lay outside the gene matches. The CDR3 runs to 15 residues. CDR3 sequence reads: CASSAKDRGQYEQYF. The CDR3 nucleotides are TGTGCCAGCAGCGCTAAGGACAGGGGGCAATACGAGCAGTACTTC.

CDR3 DNA sequence: TGTGCCAGCAGTTTAACAGTACATGCTGAAGCTTTCTTT. This codes for CASSLTVHAEAFF. The chain recombines TRBV6-5 with TRBJ1-1; D call uncertain. The CDR3 loop spans 13 amino acids. V shed 4 bases and J shed 6 bases, with 12 bases lying between them. Germline CDR1 is MNHEY and CDR2 is SVGAGI.

V usage is TRBV7-9 and J usage is TRBJ1-2; D perhaps matches TRBD1 (6 bases). V lost 7 bases, J lost 5 bases, and 11 bases lay in between. Germline loops: CDR1 SEHNR, CDR2 FQNEAQ (reference sequence). The CDR3 runs to 12 residues. CDR3 sequence reads: CASTTGKYGYTF. The DNA for the CDR3 is TGTGCCAGCACCACAGGGAAATATGGCTACACCTTC.

This chain connects TRBV5-1 to TRBJ2-1; TRBD2 agrees at 8 bases. The ends lost 5 bases at V and 8 bases at J; junction bases unmatched: 12. The germline gives CDR1 SGHRS, CDR2 YFSETQ. CDR3 length equals 15 residues. This CDR3 reads CASSTGTSMSYEQFF. The DNA for the CDR3 is TGCGCCAGCAGTACCGGGACTAGTATGAGCTATGAGCAGTTCTTC.

The chain combines TRBV6-2 or TRBV6-3 with TRBJ2-7, with D perhaps TRBD1 (6 bases). Germline CDR1 is MNHEY and CDR2 is SVGEGT. The CDR3 extends over 12 amino acids. V lost 3 bases and J lost 4, with 7 bases in between. CDR3 loop: CASSYQGYEQYF. The CDR3 DNA reads TGTGCCAGCAGTTATCAGGGGTACGAGCAGTACTTC.

The chain couples TRBV20-1 to TRBJ2-7; 12 bases map to TRBD2. The CDR3 spans 15 residues. In germline, CDR1 is DFQATT, CDR2 SNEGSKA (reference sequence). V lost 6 bases and J lost 1; bases outside the gene matches: 7. CDR3 in DNA: TGCAGTGCCCCCCTAGCGGGAGGGTCTTCCTACGAGCAGTACTTC. Its protein product is CSAPLAGGSSYEQYF.

This clonotype was detected only once. The genes are TRBV6-5 and TRBJ2-7; possible D gene TRBD2, 5 bases. The germline V gene has CDR1 MNHEY and CDR2 SVGAGI. Trimming left V 2 bases short and J 1 base short, with 12 bases between. The CDR3 is 15 residues long. The CDR3 is CASSYGYGGSYEQYF. DNA of the CDR3: TGTGCCAGCAGTTACGGGTACGGAGGTTCCTACGAGCAGTACTTC.

V usage is TRBV29-1 and J usage is TRBJ2-7; D is undetermined. CDR1 and CDR2 (germline): SQVTM, ANQGSEA. V shed 2 bases and J shed 1 base, with 12 bases lying between them. The CDR3 sequence is 14 residues long. CDR3 loop: CSVEKGPPSYEQYF. The CDR3 DNA reads TGCAGCGTTGAAAAGGGCCCTCCTTCCTACGAGCAGTACTTC.

The chain uses TRBV7-8 and TRBJ2-2, with 10 bases identical to TRBD2. V gave up 7 bases and J gave up 8 bases; unmatched junction bases: 10. CDR1 and CDR2 (germline): SGHVS, FQNEAQ. CDR3 length: 15 amino acids. The CDR3 reads CASTNSGRSTGELFF. The DNA of the CDR3 is TGTGCCAGCACAAATAGCGGGAGGAGTACGGGGGAGCTGTTTTTT.

This clonotype came up once. The chain carries TRBV15 and TRBJ1-1, with a tentative D call TRBD1 (5 bases). V was cut by 4 bases and J by 5 bases, with 14 bases left in between. Germline CDR1 LNHNV, CDR2 YYDKDF (reference sequence). The CDR3 length is 14 residues. The CDR3 region has the DNA TGTGCCACCAGCAAGTACCAGGGACGGACTGAAGCTTTCTTT. Translation gives CATSKYQGRTEAFF.

The chain carries TRBV18 and TRBJ2-5, with D possibly being TRBD2 (5 bases). CDR1 is KGHSH and CDR2 is LQKENI in the germline V gene. The V end lost 7 bases, the J end lost 1 base, and 10 bases lay between the germline ends. The CDR3 consists of 13 residues. CDR3 DNA: TGTGCCAGCTTAGGGAGTGTCCAAGAGACCCAGTACTTC. Translating it yields CASLGSVQETQYF.